This entry concerns a single T cell receptor beta chain. The table came from immunoSEQ multiplex PCR; TCRdb's copy has only in-frame clones and leaves some out. This table has under 150,000 clones, around nine tenths appearing once. The CDR3 is 15 amino acids. Trimming cost V 6 bases and J 0 bases, with 12 bases left between them. CDR1 and CDR2 from the germline V gene are LNHDA and SQIVND (reference sequence). The data stem from a study of T cell responses to AZD1222 COVID-19 vaccine. This clonotype was sampled from an adult in good health. The chain couples TRBV19 to TRBJ2-1; tentative D call: TRBD1 (6 bases). The source material was peripheral blood, sampled on day 0 of AZD1222 vaccination. Written as DNA, the CDR3 is TGTGCCAGTAGAGACGGACAGAGCTCCTACAATGAGCAGTTCTTC. Residues: CASRDGQSSYNEQFF.